This T cell receptor beta chain was sequenced during a study of T cells after posttransplantation cyclophosphamide. Only in-frame clones appear in the TCRdb table, and some are missing; sequencing was by immunoSEQ multiplex PCR. The data show tens of thousands of clones, with none appearing a single time. The V end was cut by 9 bases, the J end by 3 bases, with 14 bases between. Germline CDR1 SGHRS, CDR2 YFSETQ. The CDR3 covers 13 residues. This clone was seen only a few times. Antigen unknown. Study-wide results and limits: Skin or GI-infiltrating T cells shared few TRB sequences with blood.

The chain uses TRBV5-1 and TRBJ2-3, with D maybe TRBD2 (5 bases). This TCR was recovered from a man aged 35 to 55 in good health, CMV-negative, and a related stem cell transplant donor. Source material: PBMCs. The CDR3 region is CATREAVTDTQYF. The CDR3 DNA reads as TGCGCCACCCGTGAAGCGGTGACAGATACGCAGTATTTT.